Sequencing of this TCR beta chain was carried out in a study of memory CD4+ T cells and cytomegalovirus serostatus. Study observations and caveats: The CMV-associated TCR signature appears largely within the CD4+ memory repertoire.

TCRdb keeps only in-frame clones here, not all; method: immunoSEQ multiplex PCR. The table records about 52,000 clones, over 60% of them present only once. In the case of this clone: Its antigen remains unknown.

Single viable CD3+CD4+CD8-CD45RO+ cells were sorted as the memory CD4+ T cells. The germline gives CDR1 MDHEN, CDR2 SYDVKM. V lost 3 bases, J lost 0 bases, and 18 bases lay in between. The CDR3 extends over 19 amino acids. The specimen was memory CD4+ T cells from blood. V usage is TRBV28 and J usage is TRBJ2-6, with TRBD1 as a possible D gene (6 bases). This receptor was identified in an adult in good health and CMV-seropositive. CDR3 nucleotides: TGTGCCAGCAGTTTGAGCGGATGGATGGGGGCCTCTGGGGCCAACGTCCTGACTTTC. Its translation is CASSLSGWMGASGANVLTF.